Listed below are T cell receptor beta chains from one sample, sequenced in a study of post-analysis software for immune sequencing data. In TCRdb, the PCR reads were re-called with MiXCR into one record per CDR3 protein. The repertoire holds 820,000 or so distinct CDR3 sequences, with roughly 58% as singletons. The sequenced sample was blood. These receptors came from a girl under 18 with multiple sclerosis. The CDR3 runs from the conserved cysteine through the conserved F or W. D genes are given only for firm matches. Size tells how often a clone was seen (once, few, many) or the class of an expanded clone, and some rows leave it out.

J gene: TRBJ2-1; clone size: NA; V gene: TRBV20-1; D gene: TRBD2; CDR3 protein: CSARDLSGRTYNEQFF; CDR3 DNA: TGCAGTGCTAGAGATCTCAGCGGGAGGACCTACAATGAGCAGTTCTTC
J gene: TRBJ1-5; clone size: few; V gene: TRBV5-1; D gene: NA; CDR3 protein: CASSASGDQFQPQHF; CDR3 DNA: TGCGCCAGCAGTGCCTCAGGGGATCAATTTCAGCCCCAGCATTTT
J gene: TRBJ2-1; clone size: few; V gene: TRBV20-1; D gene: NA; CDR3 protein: CSARDSAAGGAYNEQFF; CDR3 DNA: TGCAGTGCTAGAGATAGCGCAGCTGGCGGAGCCTACAATGAGCAGTTCTTC
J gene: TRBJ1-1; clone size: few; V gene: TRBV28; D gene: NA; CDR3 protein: CASSLRELNTEAFF; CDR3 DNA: TGTGCCAGCAGTTTGAGAGAACTGAACACTGAAGCTTTCTTT
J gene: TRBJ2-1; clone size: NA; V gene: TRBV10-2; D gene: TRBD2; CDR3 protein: CASSESPAGGLFNEQFF; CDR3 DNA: TGCGCCAGCAGTGAGTCGCCAGCGGGAGGCCTTTTTAATGAGCAGTTCTTC
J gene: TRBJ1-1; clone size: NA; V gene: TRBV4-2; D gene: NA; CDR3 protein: CASSQLSKAGGSNTEAFF; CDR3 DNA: TGTGCCAGCAGCCAATTATCGAAGGCAGGCGGATCCAACACTGAAGCTTTCTTT
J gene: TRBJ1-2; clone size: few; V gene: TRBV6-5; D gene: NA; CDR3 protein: CASSYSGGIDGYTF; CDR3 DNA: TGTGCCAGCAGTTACAGTGGCGGGATAGATGGCTACACCTTC
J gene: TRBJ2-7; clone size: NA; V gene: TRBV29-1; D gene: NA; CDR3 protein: CSVASQGYEQYF; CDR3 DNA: TGCAGCGTAGCCTCACAGGGCTACGAGCAGTACTTC
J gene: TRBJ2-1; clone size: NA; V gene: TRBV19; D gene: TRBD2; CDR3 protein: CASSIGGLAGIGAQFF; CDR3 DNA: TGTGCCAGTAGTATTGGGGGACTAGCGGGAATAGGGGCCCAGTTCTTC
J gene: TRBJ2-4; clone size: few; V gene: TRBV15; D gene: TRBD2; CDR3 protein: CATSRDRSASGVQNIQYF; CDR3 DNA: TGTGCCACCAGCAGAGATAGGTCGGCTAGCGGGGTACAAAACATTCAGTACTTC